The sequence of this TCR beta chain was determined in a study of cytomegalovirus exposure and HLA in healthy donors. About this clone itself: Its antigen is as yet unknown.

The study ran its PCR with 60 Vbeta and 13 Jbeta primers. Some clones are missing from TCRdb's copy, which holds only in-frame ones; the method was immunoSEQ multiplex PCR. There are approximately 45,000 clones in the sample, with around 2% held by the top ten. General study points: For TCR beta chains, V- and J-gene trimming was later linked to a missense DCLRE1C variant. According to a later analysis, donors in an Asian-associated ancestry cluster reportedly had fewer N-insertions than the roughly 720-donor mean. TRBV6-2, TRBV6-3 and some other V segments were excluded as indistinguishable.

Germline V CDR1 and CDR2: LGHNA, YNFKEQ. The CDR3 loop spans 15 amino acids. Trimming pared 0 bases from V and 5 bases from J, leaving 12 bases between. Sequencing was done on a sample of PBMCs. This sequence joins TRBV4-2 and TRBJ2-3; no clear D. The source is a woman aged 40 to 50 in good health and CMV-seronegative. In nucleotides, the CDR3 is TGTGCCAGCAGCCAAGAGCCCACTACTCAAGATACGCAGTATTTT. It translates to CASSQEPTTQDTQYF.